This T cell receptor (beta chain) was recorded in a study of PD-1 blockade in classical Hodgkin lymphoma. Concerning this clone itself: The antigen remains unidentified.

Time point reported: newly diagnosed, previously untreated cHL patient sample. Thawed PBMCs underwent magnetic negative selection to yield purified CD4+ T cells. Peripheral samples used as comparators were newly diagnosed, untreated classical Hodgkin lymphoma PBMCs. This CDR3 has 15 amino acids. The V end lost 0 bases, the J end lost 3 bases, and 12 bases lay between the germline ends. CDR1 is SGHRS, CDR2 YFSETQ, per germline. Measured with immunoSEQ multiplex PCR; TCRdb has only the in-frame clones, and not every one. The sample has around 26,000 clones, roughly 89% seen once. Study outcomes and limitations: Repertoires differed for reasons still undefined, possibly disease activity or prior therapy. Baseline TCR diversity was reportedly lower in newly diagnosed patients than in healthy donors. It was reported as lower still in relapsed/refractory patients.

This rearrangement joins TRBV5-1 to TRBJ2-5, with D tentatively TRBD2 (6 bases). The receptor was isolated from a human donor with classical Hodgkin lymphoma. Sequencing was carried out using CD4+ T cells from blood. CDR3 DNA sequence: TGCGCCAGCAGCTTGGACTTATGGACTAAAGAGACCCAGTACTTC. This codes for CASSLDLWTKETQYF. Together with reference TRBV5-1 and TRBJ2-5, the CDR3 gives the full variable domain: KAGVTQTPRYLIKTRGQQVTLSCSPISGHRSVSWYQQTPGQGLQFLFEYFSETQRNKGNFPGRFSGRQFSNSRSEMNVSTLELGDSALYLCASSLDLWTKETQYFGPGTRLLVL.